The entry below describes one TCR beta chain. This sample was taken from a study of blood T cell repertoires in COVID-19. In the study overall: Samples taken during acute and convalescent COVID-19 were collected in the United States, Italy and Spain.

This CDR3 has 16 residues. Per the germline V gene, CDR1 is LGHNA and CDR2 is YNFKEQ. V lost 3 bases and J lost 2; bases outside the gene matches: 6. Libraries were prepared by immunoSEQ multiplex PCR; TCRdb keeps only in-frame clonotypes and omits some of them. The repertoire holds 150,000 to 250,000 clones, with about nine tenths as singletons. Recovered Cohort 3 donors showed two negative PCRs, clearance, or symptom resolution. The sequence was collected from a woman under 40 who had recovered from COVID-19. Sequencing input: PBMCs or T cells enriched from blood (not recorded which). The rearrangement joins TRBV4-2 to TRBJ2-7, with 11 bases lining up with TRBD1. The CDR3 DNA follows: TGTGCCAGCAGCCAGGTCCGGACAGGGGGCGCCTACGAGCAGTACTTC. It translates to CASSQVRTGGAYEQYF.